Presented here are 9 T cell receptor beta chains from one specimen sequenced in a study of OX40 agonist ivuxolimab in advanced cancers. The method was immunoSEQ multiplex PCR; TCRdb's version includes in-frame clones alone and lacks a portion of them. The sample carries roughly 48,000 clones, around 87% recorded once. The sequencing used CD4+ or CD8+ T cells sorted from blood, collected in a trial of the OX40 agonist ivuxolimab. The receptors were sampled from an adult with an advanced solid tumor such as melanoma, head and neck, liver or kidney cancer.

The genes are TRBV19 and TRBJ2-5; 7 nucleotides match TRBD1. CDR1 and CDR2 from the germline V gene are LNHDA and SQIVND (reference sequence). The CDR3 is 12 residues long. The trim removed 7 bases at V and 4 bases at J, leaving 3 bases unmatched. The CDR3 region has the DNA TGTGCCAGTAAGCACAGGGGAGAGACCCAGTACTTC. Residues: CASKHRGETQYF.

The V call is TRBV10-2, the J call TRBJ1-1, with TRBD1 matching over 8 bases. The CDR3 spans 15 residues. The junction had 12 bases not matched to a gene; V was cut back by 5 bases and J by 7 bases. Looked up from germline, CDR1 is WSHSY and CDR2 is SAAADI. In DNA form, the CDR3 reads TGCGCCAGCAGTAAAGACAGGACAGGGTCGGTTGAAGCTTTCTTT. Its protein product is CASSKDRTGSVEAFF.

The chain joins TRBV5-4 to TRBJ2-3; D gene uncertain. Germline CDR1 SGHNT, CDR2 YYREEE (reference sequence). This CDR3 region has 11 residues. Trimming cost V 0 bases and J 5 bases, with 1 base left between them. CDR3 amino acids: CASSLGDTQYF. Here the CDR3 DNA reads TGTGCCAGCAGCTTGGGAGATACGCAGTATTTT.

J is TRBJ2-5 and V is TRBV10-3; TRBD2 agrees at 9 bases. V was pared by 6 bases and J by 2 bases, with 1 base of the junction left unmatched. The CDR3 has 13 amino acids. From germline, CDR1 is ENHRY and CDR2 SYGVKD. The CDR3 loop reads CAIRREGQETQYF. The CDR3 DNA sequence: TGTGCCATCAGGCGGGAGGGTCAAGAGACCCAGTACTTC.

A single count supports this clone. The rearrangement links TRBV4-3 to TRBJ1-5; 7 bases match TRBD1. The CDR3 length is 15 residues. Germline CDR1 reads LGHNA; CDR2 reads YSLEER. V gave up 3 bases and J gave up 5 bases; unmatched junction bases: 7. The CDR3 loop reads CASSQETGMHQPQHF. The DNA for the CDR3 is TGCGCCAGCAGCCAGGAGACAGGGATGCATCAGCCCCAGCATTTT.

This chain connects TRBV4-1 to TRBJ2-7; unclear D gene. Germline values: CDR1 MGHRA, CDR2 YSYEKL. CDR3 length: 14 residues. The germline V and J ends were trimmed by 0 bases and 2 bases, with 8 bases remaining between them. In DNA form, the CDR3 reads TGCGCCAGCAGCCAAGATGGAGATACCTACGAGCAGTACTTC. Translating it yields CASSQDGDTYEQYF.

The chain recombines TRBV9 with TRBJ1-1, with 12 bases fitting TRBD1. The germline V gene encodes CDR1 SGDLS and CDR2 YYNGEE. The trim removed 3 bases at V and 4 bases at J, leaving 4 bases unmatched. CDR3 length: 15 residues. The CDR3 sequence is CASSAGTGGVTEAFF. DNA for the CDR3: TGTGCCAGCAGCGCCGGGACAGGGGGCGTCACTGAAGCTTTCTTT.

V and J are TRBV19 and TRBJ1-2, with 10 bases that match TRBD1. The CDR3 totals 17 residues. Germline CDR1 LNHDA, CDR2 SQIVND (reference sequence). The ends lost 4 bases at V and 1 base at J; junction bases unmatched: 9. The CDR3 sequence is CASSTPGQGVDNYGYTF. CDR3 bases: TGTGCCAGTAGTACTCCTGGACAGGGGGTGGATAACTATGGCTACACCTTC. The full variable domain, completed using reference TRBV19 and TRBJ1-2, is DGGITQSPKYLFRKEGQNVTLSCEQNLNHDAMYWYRQDPGQGLRLIYYSQIVNDFQKGDIAEGYSVSREKKESFPLTVTSAQKNPTAFYLCASSTPGQGVDNYGYTFGSGTRLTVV.

This sequence joins TRBV4-3 and TRBJ2-7; tentative D call: TRBD2 (6 bases). Deletions cut 0 bases from V and 3 bases from J, with 12 bases between. This CDR3 spans 15 amino acids. The germline CDR1 and CDR2 sequences are LGHNA and YSLEER. CDR3 nucleotide sequence: TGCGCCAGCAGCCAAGATGGGGAGGAAGACTACGAGCAGTACTTC. This sequence encodes CASSQDGEEDYEQYF.